This T cell receptor beta chain emerged from a study of T cells in Graves' hyperthyroidism and ophthalmopathy. Graves' hyperthyroidism is called stable when ophthalmopathy does not progress within 18 months. Uncontrolled infection, other autoimmune disease, pregnancy or lactation excluded patients. Used for diagnoses were clinical symptoms, serum thyroxine and TRAb, thyroid ultrasound and orbital computed tomography. Cells are PBMCs isolated from about 10 ml of fresh blood. This clonotype was observed at least ten times. CDR3 length: 13 residues. The V and J ends lost 6 bases and 9 bases, in that order; junction bases with no gene match: 8. CDR1 is SNHLY and CDR2 is FYNNEI in the germline V gene. TCR beta CDR3 sequences were amplified from RNA transcripts. With the HTBI primer set, the TCR CDR3 went through a first round of RT-PCR. TCRdb reprocessed the multiplex PCR reads via MiXCR and lists one record per CDR3 protein. This sample has around 350,000 distinct CDR3 sequences; 15% to 20% occur once, and the top ten carry 3% to 4.5%.

The chain joins TRBV2 to TRBJ2-7; 10 nucleotides match TRBD1. The sample was blood. The clonotype comes from a woman aged 18-35 years with Graves' hyperthyroidism. CDR3 loop: CASRIGTGVLQYF. The CDR3 coding sequence is TGTGCCAGCAGGATCGGGACAGGGGTCCTGCAGTACTTC.